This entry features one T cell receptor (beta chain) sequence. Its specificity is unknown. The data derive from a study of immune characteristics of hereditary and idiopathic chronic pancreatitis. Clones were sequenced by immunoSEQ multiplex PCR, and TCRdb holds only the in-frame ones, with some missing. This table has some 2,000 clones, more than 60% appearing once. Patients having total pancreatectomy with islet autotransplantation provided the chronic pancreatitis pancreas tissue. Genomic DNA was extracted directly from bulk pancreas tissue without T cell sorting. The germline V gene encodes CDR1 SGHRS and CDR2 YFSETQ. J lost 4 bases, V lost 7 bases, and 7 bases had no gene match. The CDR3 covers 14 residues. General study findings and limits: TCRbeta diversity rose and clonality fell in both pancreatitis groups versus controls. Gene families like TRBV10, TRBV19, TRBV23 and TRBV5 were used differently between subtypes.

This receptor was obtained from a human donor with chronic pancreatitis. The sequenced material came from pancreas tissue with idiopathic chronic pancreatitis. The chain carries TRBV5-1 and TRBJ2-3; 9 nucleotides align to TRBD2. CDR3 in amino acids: CASQNSGGADTQYF. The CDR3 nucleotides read TGCGCCAGCCAGAATAGCGGGGGAGCAGATACGCAGTATTTT.